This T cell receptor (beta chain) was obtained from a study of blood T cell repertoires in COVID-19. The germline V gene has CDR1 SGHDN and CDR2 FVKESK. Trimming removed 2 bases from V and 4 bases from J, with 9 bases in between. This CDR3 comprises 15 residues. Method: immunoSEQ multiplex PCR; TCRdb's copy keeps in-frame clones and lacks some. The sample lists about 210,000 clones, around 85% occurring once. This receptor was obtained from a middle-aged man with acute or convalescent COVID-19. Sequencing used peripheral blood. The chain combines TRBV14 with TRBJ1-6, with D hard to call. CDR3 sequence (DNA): TGTGCCAGCAGCCAATCACGAACATATAATTCACCCCTCCACTTT. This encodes CASSQSRTYNSPLHF.